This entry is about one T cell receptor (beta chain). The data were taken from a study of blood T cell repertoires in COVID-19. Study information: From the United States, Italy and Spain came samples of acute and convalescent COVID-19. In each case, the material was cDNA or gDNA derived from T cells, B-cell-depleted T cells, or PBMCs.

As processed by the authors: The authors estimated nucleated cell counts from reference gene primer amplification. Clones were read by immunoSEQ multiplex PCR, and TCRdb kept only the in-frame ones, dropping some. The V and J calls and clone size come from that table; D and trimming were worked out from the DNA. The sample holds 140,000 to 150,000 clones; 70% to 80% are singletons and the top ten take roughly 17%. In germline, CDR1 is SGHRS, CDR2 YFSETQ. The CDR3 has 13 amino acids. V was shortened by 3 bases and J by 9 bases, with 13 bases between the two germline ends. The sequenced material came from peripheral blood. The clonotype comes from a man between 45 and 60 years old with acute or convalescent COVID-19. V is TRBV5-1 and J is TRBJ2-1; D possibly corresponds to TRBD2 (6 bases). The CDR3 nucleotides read TGCGCCAGCAGCTCCGACGTGGGGGGTGAGCAGTTCTTC. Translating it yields CASSSDVGGEQFF.